The 23 T cell receptor beta chains reported below all come from one sample, sequenced in a study of CD8 T cells in Susac syndrome. The RNA input was about 0.5 to 1 ug, and it was reverse transcribed with random hexamers. From the immunoSEQ multiplex PCR reads, TCRdb called clonotypes with MiXCR, one entry per CDR3 protein. The data hold about 69,000 distinct CDR3 sequences, with roughly nine tenths observed a single time. The sequencing input was CD8+ T cells from PBMCs. The receptors stem from a human donor with multiple sclerosis.

The chain employs TRBV12-3 or TRBV12-4 and TRBJ2-2, with a possible D match to TRBD1 (6 bases). V was trimmed by 2 bases and J by 4 bases, leaving 11 bases between them. The length of the CDR3 is 15 residues. CDR3 loop: CASSLRDKPTGELFF. The DNA of the CDR3 is TGTGCCAGCAGTTTAAGGGACAAACCCACCGGGGAGCTGTTTTTT.

The V call is TRBV2, the J call TRBJ2-7; D remains unclear. The CDR3 runs 18 residues. In germline, CDR1 is SNHLY, CDR2 FYNNEI. V shed 1 base and J shed 10 bases, with 29 bases lying between them. As DNA, the CDR3 is TGTGCCAGCAGTGAAGGGCGCCGAGGTACCATGACCCTACGAGAACAGTACTTC. Amino acids: CASSEGRRGTMTLREQYF.

The chain carries TRBV24-1 and TRBJ2-1, with D perhaps matching TRBD2 (6 bases). Germline CDR1 is KGHDR and CDR2 is SFDVKD. Trimming left V 8 bases short and J 4 bases short, with 8 bases between. This CDR3 has 12 residues. The CDR3 here is CATTGDYNEQFF. The CDR3 nucleotides read TGTGCCACCACGGGGGATTACAATGAGCAGTTCTTC.

The J gene is TRBJ2-4, the V gene TRBV28; TRBD2 matches at 8 bases. This CDR3 spans 18 amino acids. V shed 6 bases, J shed 1 base, and the junction held 14 bases outside the gene matches. Looked up from germline, CDR1 is MDHEN and CDR2 is SYDVKM. CDR3 in DNA: TGTGCCAGCAGCAACTACGATGGGGAGCGGGGGGCCAAAAACATTCAGTACTTC. It specifies CASSNYDGERGAKNIQYF.

This clonotype was seen just once. The chain carries TRBV27 and TRBJ2-5; a weak D match, TRBD2 (5 bases). Germline loops: CDR1 MNHEY, CDR2 SMNVEV (reference sequence). Trimming left V 0 bases short and J 4 bases short, with 9 bases between. The CDR3 has 14 amino acids. CDR3 protein: CASSLSTGSETQYF. The CDR3, as DNA: TGTGCCAGCAGTTTATCTACGGGATCAGAGACCCAGTACTTC.

The rearrangement uses TRBV21-1 and TRBJ2-3; whether TRBD1, the table's D call, matches the DNA was not checked. TRBV21-1 is a known pseudogene. The length of the CDR3 is 16 residues. The CDR3 DNA reads as TGTGCCAGCAGCAATTACGGCAGGGAGAGGGAGAATACGCAGTATTTT. This encodes CASSNYGRERENTQYF.

The chain employs TRBV2 and TRBJ1-1, with 7 bases fitting TRBD1. The ends lost 2 bases at V and 5 bases at J; junction bases unmatched: 11. This CDR3 is built from 16 residues. The V gene's germline CDR1 is SNHLY and CDR2 FYNNEI. The CDR3 sequence is CASSESIGQGGTEAFF. The CDR3, as DNA: TGTGCCAGCAGTGAAAGCATTGGCCAGGGGGGGACTGAAGCTTTCTTT.

This clonotype showed up just once. CDR3 sequence: CASSSSPADSSYEQYF. The CDR3 coding sequence is TGTGCCAGCAGCTCTTCACCAGCGGATAGCTCCTACGAGCAGTACTTC. The chain joins TRBV5-4 to TRBJ2-7, with a tentative D call TRBD2 (5 bases). CDR1 and CDR2 from the germline V gene are SGHNT and YYREEE (reference sequence). The CDR3 is 16 residues long. Trimming took off 3 bases at V and 0 bases at J, with 16 bases between the two ends.

This clonotype is a singleton in its sample. The chain has TRBV28 and TRBJ2-4; D gene uncertain. Germline values: CDR1 MDHEN, CDR2 SYDVKM. The V end was cut by 2 bases, the J end by 2 bases, with 7 bases between. The CDR3 sequence is 14 residues long. CDR3 DNA: TGTGCCAGCAGTTTACGGATCACCAAAAACATTCAGTACTTC. Its translation is CASSLRITKNIQYF.

The V call is TRBV24-1, the J call TRBJ2-6; D unclear. There are 13 residues in the CDR3. From germline, CDR1 is KGHDR and CDR2 SFDVKD. Trimming removed 4 bases at V and 2 bases at J, with 2 bases between. CDR3 bases: TGTGCCACCAGTGAGGCTGGGGCCAACGTCCTGACTTTC. It codes for CATSEAGANVLTF.

The chain combines TRBV29-1 with TRBJ2-1; D is uncertain. V gave up 4 bases and J gave up 0 bases, with 10 bases separating them. Germline V lookup: CDR1 SQVTM, CDR2 ANQGSEA. The CDR3 loop spans 14 amino acids. In DNA, the CDR3 is TGCAGCGTTGTGGACCCAAGCTCCTACAATGAGCAGTTCTTC. Amino acid sequence: CSVVDPSSYNEQFF.

The chain employs TRBV30 and TRBJ2-1; 8 positions agree with TRBD2. Per the germline V gene, CDR1 is GTSNPN and CDR2 is SVGIG (reference sequence). The CDR3 is 15 residues long. The trim removed 0 bases at V and 3 bases at J, leaving 4 bases unmatched. This CDR3 is CAWSVSLAVYNEQFF. Here the CDR3 DNA reads TGTGCCTGGAGTGTTTCACTAGCGGTCTACAATGAGCAGTTCTTC. Based on the CDR3 plus reference TRBV30 and TRBJ2-1, the full variable domain is SQTIHQWPATLVQPVGSPLSLECTVEGTSNPNLYWYRQAAGRGLQLLFYSVGIGQISSEVPQNLSASRPQDRQFILSSKKLLLSDSGFYLCAWSVSLAVYNEQFFGPGTRLTVL.

The J gene is TRBJ2-7, the V gene TRBV4-1; 10 nucleotides line up with TRBD2. The trim removed 4 bases at V and 6 bases at J, leaving 9 bases unmatched. The CDR3 consists of 15 residues. Germline CDR1 MGHRA, CDR2 YSYEKL. The CDR3 is CASSPSSGRAGEQYF. The CDR3 bases are TGCGCCAGCAGCCCCTCCAGCGGGAGGGCCGGCGAGCAGTACTTC.

The V call is TRBV20-1, the J call TRBJ1-2; no firm D call. Looked up from germline, CDR1 is DFQATT and CDR2 is SNEGSKA (reference sequence). Trimming removed 5 bases from V and 2 bases from J, with 15 bases in between. This CDR3 contains 14 residues. CDR3 sequence reads: CSAQEVGANYGYTF. The CDR3 DNA reads as TGCAGTGCTCAAGAAGTGGGTGCCAACTATGGCTACACCTTC.

The rearrangement links TRBV7-2 to TRBJ2-5; D is perhaps TRBD2 (5 bases). Germline CDR1 reads SGHTA; CDR2 reads FQGNSA. V lost 4 bases and J 1 base, leaving 13 bases between the germline ends. The CDR3 is 15 residues long. CDR3 region: CASSSPGNLQETQYF. The DNA of the CDR3 is TGTGCCAGCAGCTCTCCCGGGAACCTCCAAGAGACCCAGTACTTC.

The rearrangement links TRBV12-5 to TRBJ2-2; no definite D call. The CDR3 has 13 residues. Germline assignment: CDR1 LGHNT and CDR2 FRNRAP. Trimming removed 0 bases from V and 6 bases from J, with 5 bases in between. The DNA for the CDR3 is TGTGCTAGTGGTTTGGTAGCGTCCGGGGAGCTGTTTTTT. Translating gives CASGLVASGELFF.

The rearrangement links TRBV2 to TRBJ1-1, with D possibly being TRBD1 (6 bases). V dropped 3 bases and J dropped 5 bases, with 10 bases sitting between them. Germline CDR1 reads SNHLY; CDR2 reads FYNNEI. The CDR3 has 13 amino acids. The CDR3 reads CASSDRGGTEAFF. CDR3 bases: TGTGCCAGCAGTGATAGGGGGGGAACTGAAGCTTTCTTT.

The chain recombines TRBV12-3 or TRBV12-4 with TRBJ2-5; D perhaps matches TRBD1 (5 bases). V was pared by 5 bases and J by 11 bases, with 9 bases between. CDR3 length: 10 residues. This CDR3 reads CASSAGIQYF. DNA of the CDR3: TGTGCCAGCAGTGCAGGGATTCAGTACTTC.

The chain is built from TRBV6-2 or TRBV6-3 and TRBJ2-7, with 7 bases identical to TRBD2. CDR1 and CDR2 from the germline V gene are MNHEY and SVGEGT. The CDR3 runs to 20 residues. Losses at the gene ends were 3 bases for V and 3 bases for J; bases not matched to a gene: 23. Here the CDR3 reads CASSYPAGRPSGGGSYEQYF. CDR3 nucleotides: TGTGCCAGCAGTTATCCGGCGGGACGCCCGTCGGGGGGAGGGAGCTACGAGCAGTACTTC.

V usage is TRBV2 and J usage is TRBJ2-1; 13 bases match TRBD2. Trimming at V came to 5 bases and at J to 0 bases, leaving 7 bases not matched to a gene. This CDR3 is 18 amino acids long. CDR1 SNHLY and CDR2 FYNNEI come from the germline V gene. Here the CDR3 reads CASSRGLAGNPSYNEQFF. As DNA, the CDR3 is TGTGCCAGCAGTCGGGGACTAGCGGGGAACCCCTCCTACAATGAGCAGTTCTTC.

V gene TRBV29-1 combines with J gene TRBJ2-1; D gene ambiguous. The CDR3 loop spans 11 amino acids. Trimming shortened V by 7 bases and J by 7 bases, and 11 bases separated the two germline ends. Germline V gene lookup returns CDR1 SQVTM and CDR2 ANQGSEA. The CDR3 loop reads CSGVHGNEQFF. CDR3 bases: TGCAGCGGCGTGCATGGGAATGAGCAGTTCTTC.

The rearrangement links TRBV28 to TRBJ2-2; unclear D gene. From germline, CDR1 is MDHEN and CDR2 SYDVKM. Trimming took off 5 bases at V and 3 bases at J, with 16 bases between the two ends. The CDR3 loop spans 16 amino acids. The CDR3 DNA reads as TGTGCCAGCAGTCAACCTTTGACCGACCACACCGGGGAGCTGTTTTTT. This sequence encodes CASSQPLTDHTGELFF.

The V gene is TRBV5-4, the J gene TRBJ2-3; 7 positions agree with TRBD2. V shed 2 bases and J 3 bases; nucleotides not matched to a gene: 3. CDR1 and CDR2 from the germline V gene are SGHNT and YYREEE (reference sequence). This CDR3 comprises 14 residues. The CDR3 loop reads CASSFWEGTDTQYF. The CDR3 nucleotides read TGTGCCAGCAGCTTTTGGGAGGGAACAGATACGCAGTATTTT.